This T cell receptor (beta chain) derives from a study of shared clonotypes between healthy human individuals. Assay: immunoSEQ multiplex PCR; the TCRdb copy retains only in-frame clones and omits some. This sample has roughly 2,300,000 clones, with around 93% found just once. General study points: Of the naive CD4 clonotypes, roughly 5.5% were shared across a handful of donors. Rarefaction indicated that sorted-subset sequencing remained incomplete although depth was large. Among donors, sharing of clonotypes was expected to be affected by sequencing depth.

A note on this clone: Its antigen remains unidentified.

Germline V gives CDR1 SGHRS, CDR2 YFSETQ. This CDR3 has 14 amino acids. The V and J ends lost 4 bases and 0 bases respectively, with 10 bases between them. The TCR originated in a man younger than 35 in good health. Some clones in this sample may be carry-over from other donors' samples. Specimen: naive CD4+ T cells from PBMCs. Subset here: CD45RA+ positively selected. The V and J genes are TRBV5-1 and TRBJ1-1; D gene ambiguous. The CDR3 sequence: CASSPSTLNTEAFF. CDR3 DNA sequence: TGCGCCAGCAGCCCGTCGACATTGAACACTGAAGCTTTCTTT.